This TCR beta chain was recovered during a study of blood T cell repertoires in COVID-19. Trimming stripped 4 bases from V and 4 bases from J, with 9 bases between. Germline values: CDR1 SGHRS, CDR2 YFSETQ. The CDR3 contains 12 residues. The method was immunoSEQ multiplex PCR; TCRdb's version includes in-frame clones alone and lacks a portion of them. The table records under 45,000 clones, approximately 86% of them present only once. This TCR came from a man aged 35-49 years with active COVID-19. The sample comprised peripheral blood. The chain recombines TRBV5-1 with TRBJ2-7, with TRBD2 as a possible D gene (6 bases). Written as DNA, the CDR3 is TGCGCCAGCAGCCGGGACTCGTACGAGCAGTACTTC. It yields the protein CASSRDSYEQYF.